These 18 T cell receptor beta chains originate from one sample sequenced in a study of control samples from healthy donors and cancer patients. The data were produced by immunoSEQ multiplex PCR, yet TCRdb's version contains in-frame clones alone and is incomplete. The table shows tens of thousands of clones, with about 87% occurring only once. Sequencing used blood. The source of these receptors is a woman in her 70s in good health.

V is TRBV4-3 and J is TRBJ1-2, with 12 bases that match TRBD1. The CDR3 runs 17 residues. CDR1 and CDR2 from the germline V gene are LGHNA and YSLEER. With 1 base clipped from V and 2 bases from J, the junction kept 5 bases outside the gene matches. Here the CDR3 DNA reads TGCGCCAGCAGCCAAGCGGGACAGGGGGCTGCCAACTATGGCTACACCTTC. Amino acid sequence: CASSQAGQGAANYGYTF.

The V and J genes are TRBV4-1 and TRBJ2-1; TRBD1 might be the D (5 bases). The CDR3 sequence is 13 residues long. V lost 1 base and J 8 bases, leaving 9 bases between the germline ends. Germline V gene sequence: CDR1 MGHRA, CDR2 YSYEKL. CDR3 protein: CASSQAGYDEQFF. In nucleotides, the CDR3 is TGCGCCAGCAGCCAAGCAGGGTACGATGAGCAGTTCTTC.

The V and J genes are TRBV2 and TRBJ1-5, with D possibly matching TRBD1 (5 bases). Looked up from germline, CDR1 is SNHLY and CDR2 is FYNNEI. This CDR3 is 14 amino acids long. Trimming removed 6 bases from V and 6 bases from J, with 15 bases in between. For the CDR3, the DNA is TGTGCCAGCAGCCTTCGGGACCAACGTCAGCCCCAGCATTTT. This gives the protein CASSLRDQRQPQHF.

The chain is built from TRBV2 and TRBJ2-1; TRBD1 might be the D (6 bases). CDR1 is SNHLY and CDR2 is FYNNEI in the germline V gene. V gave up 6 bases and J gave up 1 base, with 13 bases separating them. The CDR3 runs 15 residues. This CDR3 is CASSDKTGSYNEQFF. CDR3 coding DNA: TGTGCCAGCAGCGACAAAACAGGGTCCTACAATGAGCAGTTCTTC.

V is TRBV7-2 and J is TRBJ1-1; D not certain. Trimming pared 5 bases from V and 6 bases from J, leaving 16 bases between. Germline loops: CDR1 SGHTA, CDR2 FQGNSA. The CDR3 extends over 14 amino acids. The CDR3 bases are TGTGCCAGCAGCGCCAGGATTGCAAGCTCTGAAGCTTTCTTT. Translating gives CASSARIASSEAFF.

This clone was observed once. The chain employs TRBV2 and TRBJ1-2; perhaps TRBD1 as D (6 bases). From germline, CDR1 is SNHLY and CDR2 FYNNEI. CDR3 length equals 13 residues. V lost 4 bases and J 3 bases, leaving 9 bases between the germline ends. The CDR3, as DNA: TGTGCCAGCAGTGGGACAGACTACTATGGCTACACCTTC. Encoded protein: CASSGTDYYGYTF.

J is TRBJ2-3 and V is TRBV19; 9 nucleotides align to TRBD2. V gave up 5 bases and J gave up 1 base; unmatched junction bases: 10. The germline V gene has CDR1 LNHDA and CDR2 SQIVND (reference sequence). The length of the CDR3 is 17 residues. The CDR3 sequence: CASSLIVASGGTDTQYF. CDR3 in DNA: TGTGCCAGTAGTCTAATTGTAGCTAGCGGGGGCACAGATACGCAGTATTTT.

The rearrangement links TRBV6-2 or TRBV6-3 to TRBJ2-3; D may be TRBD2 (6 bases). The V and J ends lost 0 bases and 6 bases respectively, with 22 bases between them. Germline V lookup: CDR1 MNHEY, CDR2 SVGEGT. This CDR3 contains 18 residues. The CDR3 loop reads CASSYSVSSGTFGDTQYF. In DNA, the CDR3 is TGTGCCAGCAGTTACTCGGTTAGTAGCGGCACTTTTGGGGATACGCAGTATTTT.

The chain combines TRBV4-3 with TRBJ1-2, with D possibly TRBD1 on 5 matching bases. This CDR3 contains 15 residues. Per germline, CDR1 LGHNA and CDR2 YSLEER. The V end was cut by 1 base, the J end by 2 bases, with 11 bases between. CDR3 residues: CASSQGPQGNYGYTF. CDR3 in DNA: TGCGCCAGCAGCCAAGGCCCGCAGGGCAACTATGGCTACACCTTC.

CDR3 in DNA: TGTGCCAGCTCACCAGGTCATGGGAACACTGAAGCTTTCTTT. Encoded protein: CASSPGHGNTEAFF. The chain carries TRBV18 and TRBJ1-1; D is unclear. V was clipped by 2 bases and J by 1 base, with 8 bases between them. The length of the CDR3 is 14 residues. Germline V gene sequence: CDR1 KGHSH, CDR2 LQKENI.

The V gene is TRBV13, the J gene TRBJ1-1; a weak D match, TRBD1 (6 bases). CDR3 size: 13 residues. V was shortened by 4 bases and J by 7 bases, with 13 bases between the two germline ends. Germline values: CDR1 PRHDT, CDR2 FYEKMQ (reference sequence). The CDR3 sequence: CASSSSGTREAFF. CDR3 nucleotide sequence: TGTGCCAGCAGCTCCTCCGGGACACGTGAAGCTTTCTTT.

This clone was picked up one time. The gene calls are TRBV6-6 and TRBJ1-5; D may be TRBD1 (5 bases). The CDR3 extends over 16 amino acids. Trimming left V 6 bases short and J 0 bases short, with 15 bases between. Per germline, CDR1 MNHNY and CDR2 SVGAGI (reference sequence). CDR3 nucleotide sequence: TGTGCCAGCAGGATAACAGGTTACGGTAGCAATCAGCCCCAGCATTTT. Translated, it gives CASRITGYGSNQPQHF.

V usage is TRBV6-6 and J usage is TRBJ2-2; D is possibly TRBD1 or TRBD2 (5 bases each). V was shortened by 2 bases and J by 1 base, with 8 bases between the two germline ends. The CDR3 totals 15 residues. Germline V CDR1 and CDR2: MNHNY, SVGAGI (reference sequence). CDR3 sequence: CASSYGTVNTGELFF. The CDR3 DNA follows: TGTGCCAGCAGTTACGGGACGGTGAACACCGGGGAGCTGTTTTTT.

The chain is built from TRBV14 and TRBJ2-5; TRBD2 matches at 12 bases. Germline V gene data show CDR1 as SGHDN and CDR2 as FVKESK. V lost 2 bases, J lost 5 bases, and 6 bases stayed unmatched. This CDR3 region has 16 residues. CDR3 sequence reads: CASSQTRLAGVETQYF. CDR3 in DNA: TGTGCCAGCAGCCAAACGCGACTAGCGGGGGTGGAGACCCAGTACTTC.

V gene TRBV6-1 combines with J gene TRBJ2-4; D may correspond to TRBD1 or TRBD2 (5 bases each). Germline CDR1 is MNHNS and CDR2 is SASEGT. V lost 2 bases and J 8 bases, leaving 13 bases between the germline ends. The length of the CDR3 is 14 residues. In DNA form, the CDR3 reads TGTGCCAGCAGTGAATTTGGGGGAACGGACATTCAGTACTTC. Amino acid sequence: CASSEFGGTDIQYF.

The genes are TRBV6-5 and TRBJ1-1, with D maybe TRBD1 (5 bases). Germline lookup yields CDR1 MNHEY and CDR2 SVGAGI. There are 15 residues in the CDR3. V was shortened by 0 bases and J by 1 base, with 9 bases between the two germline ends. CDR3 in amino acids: CASSYSGGSNTEAFF. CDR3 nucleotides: TGTGCCAGCAGTTACTCTGGGGGATCGAACACTGAAGCTTTCTTT.

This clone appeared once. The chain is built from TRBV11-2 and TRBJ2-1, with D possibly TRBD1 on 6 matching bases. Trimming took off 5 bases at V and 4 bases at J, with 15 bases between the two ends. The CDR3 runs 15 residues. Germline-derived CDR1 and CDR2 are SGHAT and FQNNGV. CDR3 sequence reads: CASSSTGSRYNEQFF. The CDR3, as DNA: TGTGCCAGCAGCAGCACAGGGTCCCGTTACAATGAGCAGTTCTTC.

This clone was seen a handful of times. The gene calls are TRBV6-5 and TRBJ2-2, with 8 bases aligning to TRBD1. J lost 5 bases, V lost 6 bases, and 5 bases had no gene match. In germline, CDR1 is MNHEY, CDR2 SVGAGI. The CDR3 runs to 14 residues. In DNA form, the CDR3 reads TGTGCCAGCAGAGGACAGGGTGAAACCGGGGAGCTGTTTTTT. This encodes CASRGQGETGELFF.